The 31 T cell receptor beta chains below were found in one sample sequenced in a study of shared clonotypes between healthy human individuals. Sequencing was performed with immunoSEQ multiplex PCR; in TCRdb, only in-frame clones are kept and a portion is missing. Altogether just over 2,000,000 clones are present, 85% to 95% being singletons, with the ten largest covering 0.13%. The sequenced sample was naive CD4+ T cells sorted from blood. Described subset: CD45RA+ positively selected. These TCRs come from a man aged 18 to 29 in good health.

The CDR3 region is CASSLGSGDGWIAKNIQYF. The DNA of the CDR3 is TGTGCCAGCAGCTTAGGCTCGGGGGACGGATGGATAGCCAAAAACATTCAGTACTTC. The V and J genes are TRBV11-3 and TRBJ2-4, with D maybe TRBD2 (6 bases). The V and J ends lost 1 base and 0 bases respectively, with 19 bases between them. CDR3 length equals 19 residues. Per germline, CDR1 SGHNT and CDR2 YENEEA.

The chain is built from TRBV9 and TRBJ2-3; the D gene is possibly TRBD1 (5 bases). Trimming took 7 bases from V and 4 from J, leaving 25 bases between them. Per the germline V gene, CDR1 is SGDLS and CDR2 is YYNGEE. The CDR3 is 17 amino acids. The CDR3 spells CASSPKVDSAASDTQYF. As DNA, the CDR3 is TGTGCCAGCTCCCCAAAAGTTGACAGCGCAGCGTCAGATACGCAGTATTTT.

CDR3 amino acids: CAWSVRGGSNSPLHF. The CDR3 DNA sequence: TGTGCCTGGAGTGTACGGGGGGGCTCGAATTCACCCCTCCACTTT. The chain is built from TRBV30 and TRBJ1-6; D perhaps matches TRBD1 (6 bases). This CDR3 has 15 amino acids. Germline CDR1 GTSNPN, CDR2 SVGIG (reference sequence). Trimming took 0 bases from V and 7 from J, leaving 13 bases between them.

The rearrangement joins TRBV18 to TRBJ2-3; either TRBD1 or TRBD2 may supply D (5 bases each). CDR3 length: 16 residues. Germline CDR1 and CDR2: KGHSH and LQKENI. With 3 bases removed from V and 4 bases from J, the gap between germline ends came to 17 bases. The CDR3: CASSPQAAGMPDTQYF. The CDR3 DNA reads as TGTGCCAGCTCACCCCAAGCGGCAGGGATGCCAGATACGCAGTATTTT.

The V call is TRBV29-1, the J call TRBJ1-1, with D possibly being TRBD1 (5 bases). The length of the CDR3 is 14 residues. The germline V gene encodes CDR1 SQVTM and CDR2 ANQGSEA. The V gene lost 3 bases and the J gene lost 2 bases, with 13 bases spanning the gap. DNA for the CDR3: TGCAGCGTTGACCATCGTGGGACCAACACTGAAGCTTTCTTT. Translation gives CSVDHRGTNTEAFF.

The chain employs TRBV11-2 and TRBJ2-7, with TRBD2 matching 11 bases. V dropped 5 bases and J dropped 7; count of bases not matched to a gene: 7. Germline CDR1 reads SGHAT; CDR2 reads FQNNGV. The CDR3 runs 14 residues. This CDR3 reads CASSPPGLAVEQYF. The CDR3 DNA is TGTGCCAGCAGCCCCCCGGGACTAGCGGTAGAGCAGTACTTC.

This clone appeared a single time. This chain links TRBV28 with TRBJ2-2; no firm D call. Trimming stripped 5 bases from V and 4 bases from J, with 8 bases between. The CDR3 runs 13 residues. Looked up from germline, CDR1 is MDHEN and CDR2 is SYDVKM. The CDR3 sequence: CASSGPSTGELFF. CDR3 coding DNA: TGTGCCAGCAGTGGTCCGAGCACCGGGGAGCTGTTTTTT.

The gene calls are TRBV18 and TRBJ2-7; a weak D match, TRBD2 (6 bases). Trimming took off 4 bases at V and 2 bases at J, with 12 bases between the two ends. This CDR3 region has 14 residues. In germline, CDR1 is KGHSH, CDR2 LQKENI. CDR3 sequence reads: CASSRDSGPYEQYF. CDR3 in DNA: TGTGCCAGCTCACGGGATAGCGGCCCCTACGAGCAGTACTTC.

This sequence joins TRBV7-6 and TRBJ1-3, with unresolved D. The V end was cut by 1 base, the J end by 0 bases, with 10 bases between. This CDR3 has 16 amino acids. Germline CDR1 is SGHVS and CDR2 is FNYEAQ. Here the CDR3 reads CASSLGLADSGNTIYF. DNA for the CDR3: TGTGCCAGCAGCTTAGGTTTGGCTGACTCTGGAAACACCATATATTTT.

This chain joins TRBV30 and TRBJ1-6; a weak D match, TRBD1 (6 bases). Germline V gene sequence: CDR1 GTSNPN, CDR2 SVGIG (reference sequence). CDR3 length equals 14 residues. The V end lost 2 bases, the J end lost 6 bases, and 11 bases lay between the germline ends. CDR3 bases: TGTGCCTGGAGTTACTCAGGGGCTAATTCACCCCTCCACTTT. This gives the protein CAWSYSGANSPLHF.

Details on this clone: The sample has other DNA sequences that encode this CDR3 too. V is TRBV7-9 and J is TRBJ2-5; no firm D call. This CDR3 contains 14 residues. V was cut by 1 base and J by 2 bases, with 8 bases left in between. Per the germline V gene, CDR1 is SEHNR and CDR2 is FQNEAQ (reference sequence). Written as DNA, the CDR3 is TGTGCCAGCAGCTTAGGGATCAGGCAAGAGACCCAGTACTTC. This encodes CASSLGIRQETQYF.

The CDR3 region is CASSPLDTDTQYF. CDR3 DNA sequence: TGCGCCAGCAGCCCCTTAGACACAGATACGCAGTATTTT. The chain is built from TRBV5-1 and TRBJ2-3, with D hard to call. Per germline, CDR1 SGHRS and CDR2 YFSETQ. Trimming left V 4 bases short and J 2 bases short, with 8 bases between. This CDR3 spans 13 amino acids.

The rearrangement joins TRBV29-1 to TRBJ2-3, with 9 nucleotides matching TRBD1. Per the germline V gene, CDR1 is SQVTM and CDR2 is ANQGSEA. The V gene end was trimmed by 5 bases and the J gene end by 6 bases; junction bases not matched to a gene: 6. CDR3 length: 13 residues. The CDR3 loop is CSVPQGASDTQYF. The CDR3 bases are TGCAGCGTTCCACAGGGGGCATCGGATACGCAGTATTTT.

This chain connects TRBV5-1 to TRBJ1-4; no clear D gene. CDR1 is SGHRS, CDR2 YFSETQ, per germline. This CDR3 spans 12 amino acids. The germline V and J ends were trimmed by 4 bases and 8 bases, with 9 bases remaining between them. CDR3 sequence: CASSRSGEKLFF. The CDR3 nucleotides read TGCGCCAGCAGCCGATCCGGCGAAAAACTGTTTTTT.

This clone was observed a single time. This rearrangement joins TRBV18 to TRBJ2-3; 7 bases are shared with TRBD1. After removal of 4 bases from V and 3 bases from J, the junction contained 7 bases not matched to a gene. CDR3 length: 15 amino acids. CDR1 KGHSH and CDR2 LQKENI come from the germline V gene. The CDR3 region is CASSLGTDGTDTQYF. The CDR3 bases are TGTGCCAGCTCACTCGGGACAGACGGGACAGATACGCAGTATTTT.

The chain carries TRBV11-2 and TRBJ2-7; 13 bases agree with TRBD2. Germline CDR1 reads SGHAT; CDR2 reads FQNNGV. The CDR3 runs 15 residues. Trimming cost V 5 bases and J 3 bases; bases outside gene matches: 4. For the CDR3, the DNA is TGTGCCAGCAGCCTCTGGACTAGCGGGAGCTACGAGCAGTACTTC. It translates to CASSLWTSGSYEQYF.

The V call is TRBV7-8, the J call TRBJ2-7; D unclear. This CDR3 has 13 residues. Trimming took off 1 base at V and 4 bases at J, with 8 bases between the two ends. Germline V gives CDR1 SGHVS, CDR2 FQNEAQ. CDR3 sequence (DNA): TGTGCCAGCAGCTTAGGGTTTGGGTACGAGCAGTACTTC. As protein: CASSLGFGYEQYF. Full variable domain (remainder filled in from reference TRBV7-8 and TRBJ2-7): GAGVSQSPRYKVAKRGQDVALRCDPISGHVSLFWYQQALGQGPEFLTYFQNEAQLDKSGLPSDRFFAERPEGSVSTLKIQRTQQEDSAVYLCASSLGFGYEQYFGPGTRLTVT.

The chain links TRBV5-6 to TRBJ2-3; D possibly corresponds to TRBD2 (6 bases). This CDR3 has 16 amino acids. CDR1 and CDR2 from the germline V gene are SGHDT and YYEEEE. V gave up 4 bases and J gave up 0 bases, with 15 bases separating them. The DNA of the CDR3 is TGTGCCAGCAGCCACCTGCTACGGGGGAGCACAGATACGCAGTATTTT. Protein product: CASSHLLRGSTDTQYF.

This rearrangement joins TRBV2 to TRBJ1-2; the D gene is possibly TRBD1 (6 bases). The CDR3 is 14 amino acids. The V end lost 3 bases, the J end lost 3 bases, and 11 bases lay between the germline ends. Germline V gene lookup returns CDR1 SNHLY and CDR2 FYNNEI. The CDR3 is CASSEGRGYYGYTF. In DNA form, the CDR3 reads TGTGCCAGCAGTGAGGGCAGGGGATACTATGGCTACACCTTC.

This chain joins TRBV6-1 and TRBJ2-3, with a possible D match to TRBD1 (6 bases). Trimming stripped 0 bases from V and 4 bases from J, with 20 bases between. There are 18 residues in the CDR3. Germline CDR1 MNHNS, CDR2 SASEGT. The CDR3 nucleotides are TGTGCCAGCAGTGAAGCGATCTTTCAGGGGACGCTCGCAGATACGCAGTATTTT. It translates to CASSEAIFQGTLADTQYF.

The J gene is TRBJ1-4, the V gene TRBV28; no reliable D call. Germline lookup yields CDR1 MDHEN and CDR2 SYDVKM. This CDR3 has 13 amino acids. With 10 bases removed from V and 0 bases from J, the gap between germline ends came to 9 bases. The CDR3 reads CATESATNEKLFF. In DNA, the CDR3 is TGTGCCACCGAGAGCGCAACTAATGAAAAACTGTTTTTT. The whole variable domain, filled in from reference TRBV28 and TRBJ1-4, reads DVKVTQSSRYLVKRTGEKVFLECVQDMDHENMFWYRQDPGLGLRLIYFSYDVKMKEKGDIPEGYSVSREKKERFSLILESASTNQTSMYLCATESATNEKLFFGSGTQLSVL.

With regard to this clone: Other DNA sequences in the sample encode the same CDR3. The V gene is TRBV5-1, the J gene TRBJ1-4; 9 nucleotides line up with TRBD1. Germline trimming cut 4 bases from V and 8 bases from J; bases unmatched to any gene: 6. The CDR3 runs to 14 residues. Germline V CDR1 and CDR2: SGHRS, YFSETQ. DNA for the CDR3: TGCGCCAGCAGCCTGGGACAGGGTTTGGAAAAACTGTTTTTT. Amino acid sequence: CASSLGQGLEKLFF.

Worth noting for this clone: The same CDR3 arises from other DNA sequences in this sample as well. The chain's CDR3 is CASSPTTGELFF. The CDR3 nucleotides read TGTGCCAGCTCACCAACCACCGGGGAGCTGTTTTTT. The chain joins TRBV18 to TRBJ2-2; D gene unclear. V was shortened by 2 bases and J by 4 bases, with 2 bases between the two germline ends. Germline CDR1 is KGHSH and CDR2 is LQKENI. This CDR3 region has 12 residues.

V gene TRBV11-2 combines with J gene TRBJ2-3; D is undetermined. This CDR3 comprises 15 residues. CDR1 and CDR2 (germline): SGHAT, FQNNGV. Trimming left V 1 base short and J 4 bases short, with 12 bases between. In nucleotides, the CDR3 is TGTGCCAGCAGCTTAGGTGGCCCAATGGCAGATACGCAGTATTTT. It translates to CASSLGGPMADTQYF.

The genes are TRBV18 and TRBJ2-2; D possibly corresponds to TRBD2 (5 bases). Germline-derived CDR1 and CDR2 are KGHSH and LQKENI. The CDR3 is made up of 13 amino acids. V dropped 3 bases and J dropped 5 bases, with 7 bases sitting between them. CDR3 sequence (DNA): TGTGCCAGCTCACCGGACTTTACCGGGGAGCTGTTTTTT. Its protein product is CASSPDFTGELFF.

The J gene is TRBJ2-2, the V gene TRBV28, with a weak D call TRBD2 (6 bases). CDR1 is MDHEN, CDR2 SYDVKM, per germline. The CDR3 runs 14 residues. V lost 3 bases, J lost 7 bases, and 12 bases lay in between. CDR3 sequence (DNA): TGTGCCAGCAGTTTCCCGAGGCGGGACGGGGAGCTGTTTTTT. Translating gives CASSFPRRDGELFF. Full variable domain (remainder filled in from reference TRBV28 and TRBJ2-2): DVKVTQSSRYLVKRTGEKVFLECVQDMDHENMFWYRQDPGLGLRLIYFSYDVKMKEKGDIPEGYSVSREKKERFSLILESASTNQTSMYLCASSFPRRDGELFFGEGSRLTVL.

This clone has just one count. The sample holds other DNA sequences that translate to the same CDR3. The DNA for the CDR3 is TGTGCCATCAGTGACAGCGGGGGGGCTGAGACCCAGTACTTC. Its translation is CAISDSGGAETQYF. V is TRBV10-3 and J is TRBJ2-5; 10 bases match TRBD2. The CDR3 is 14 residues long. V shed 3 bases, J shed 5 bases, and the junction held 3 bases outside the gene matches. Per germline, CDR1 ENHRY and CDR2 SYGVKD.

Concerning this clone itself: Relative to the germline gene, one junction end is altered; a read error may explain this. This rearrangement joins TRBV5-1 to TRBJ2-2; D assignment may be TRBD1 or TRBD2 (5 bases each). This CDR3 has 14 residues. Germline-derived CDR1 and CDR2 are SGHRS and YFSETQ. The CDR3 DNA reads as TGCGCCAGCAGCTTAACGGGGCCCACCCGGGAGCTGTTTTTT. Its translation is CASSLTGPTRELFF.

V is TRBV4-3 and J is TRBJ2-1; 11 nucleotides match TRBD2. The CDR3 consists of 16 residues. Trimming removed 4 bases from V and 7 bases from J; junction bases left unmatched: 9. The V gene's germline CDR1 is LGHNA and CDR2 YSLEER. The CDR3 spells CASSPIAGGPINEQFF. The CDR3 DNA is TGCGCCAGCAGCCCCATAGCGGGAGGGCCGATTAATGAGCAGTTCTTC.

This chain connects TRBV7-6 to TRBJ1-6; D is uncertain. Germline loops: CDR1 SGHVS, CDR2 FNYEAQ. The CDR3 has 14 residues. V dropped 6 bases and J dropped 3 bases, with 9 bases sitting between them. CDR3 DNA sequence: TGTGCCAGCAGAGAAGGCATCTATAATTCACCCCTCCACTTT. Residues: CASREGIYNSPLHF.

The chain employs TRBV30 and TRBJ2-7; the D is unclear. The CDR3 covers 10 residues. The germline V gene encodes CDR1 GTSNPN and CDR2 SVGIG (reference sequence). Trimming took 2 bases from V and 7 from J, leaving 6 bases between them. DNA of the CDR3: TGTGCCTGGAGTTTTTGGGAGCAGTACTTC. It is translated as CAWSFWEQYF.